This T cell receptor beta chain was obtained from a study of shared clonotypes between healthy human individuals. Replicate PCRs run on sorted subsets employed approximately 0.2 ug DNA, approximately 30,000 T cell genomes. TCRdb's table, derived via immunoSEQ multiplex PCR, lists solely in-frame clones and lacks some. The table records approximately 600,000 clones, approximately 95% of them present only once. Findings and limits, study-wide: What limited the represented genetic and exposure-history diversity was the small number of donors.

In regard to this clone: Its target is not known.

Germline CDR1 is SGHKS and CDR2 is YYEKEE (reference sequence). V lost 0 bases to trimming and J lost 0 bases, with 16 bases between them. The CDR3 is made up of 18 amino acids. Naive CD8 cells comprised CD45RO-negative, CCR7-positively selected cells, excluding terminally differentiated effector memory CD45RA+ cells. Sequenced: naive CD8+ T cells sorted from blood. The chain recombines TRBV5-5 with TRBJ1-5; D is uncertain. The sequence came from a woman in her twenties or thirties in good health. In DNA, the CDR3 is TGTGCCAGCAGCTTGGCCGGAAGGGCTTACGATAGCAATCAGCCCCAGCATTTT. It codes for CASSLAGRAYDSNQPQHF.